This is a list of T cell receptor beta chains from one sample in a study of cytomegalovirus exposure and HLA in healthy donors. Repertoires were generated with immunoSEQ multiplex PCR, while TCRdb's copy carries only in-frame clones and drops some. The data hold 150,000 to 200,000 clones, with around nine tenths observed a single time. The material sequenced was PBMCs. These receptors were taken from a woman aged 18-29 years in good health and CMV-seronegative. The CDR3 runs from the conserved cysteine through the conserved F or W. D genes are given only for firm matches. Only part of the rows carry a size: once, few, many, or a class if the clone is expanded.

clone_size j_call v_call d_call cdr3_nt cdr3_aa
- TRBJ2-7 TRBV5-1 - TGCGCCAGCAGCTTGGAGGTTACGGGACTTGCCGACGAGCAGTACTTC CASSLEVTGLADEQYF
few TRBJ1-1 TRBV11-3 - TGTGCCAGCAGCCCTCAGATGAACACTGAAGCTTTCTTT CASSPQMNTEAFF
once TRBJ1-2 TRBV6-5 TRBD1 TGTGCCAGCAGGTGGACAGGGAATAATAACTATGGCTACACCTTC CASRWTGNNNYGYTF
- TRBJ1-1 TRBV2 - TGTGCCAGCAGAGCCGAGATAGTGAACACTGAAGCTTTCTTT CASRAEIVNTEAFF
- TRBJ2-7 TRBV28 - TGTGCCAGCAGTTCCGCGGGGGCCCACTTCATAGAGCAGTACTTC CASSSAGAHFIEQYF
- TRBJ2-1 TRBV7-2 TRBD2 TGTGCCAGCAGCTTAAGGCCCTCGGCGGGAGCTTCTCGGTTCTTC CASSLRPSAGASRFF
- TRBJ1-1 TRBV5-1 TRBD1 TGCGCCAGCAGCTTGGACAGGGGGCGCAACACTGAAGCTTTCTTT CASSLDRGRNTEAFF
few TRBJ1-5 TRBV5-8 - TGTGCCAGCAGCCTCGGACAGAACTTACATCAGCCCCAGCATTTT CASSLGQNLHQPQHF
- TRBJ2-3 TRBV7-7 TRBD1 TGTGCTAGCAGCTCCGGGACAGATAAGAGAGATACGCAGTATTTT CASSSGTDKRDTQYF
- TRBJ1-2 TRBV7-2 - TGTGCCAGCAGCCCCTCCTCGACAGGACTCTATGGCTACACCTTC CASSPSSTGLYGYTF
- TRBJ2-1 TRBV11-2 - TGTGCCAGCAGCCCTCTAGCCGGGGGCAATGAGCAGTTCTTC CASSPLAGGNEQFF
- TRBJ2-7 TRBV27 TRBD2 TGTGCCAGCAGTCTAAGCGGGGCCGATTACGAGCAGTACTTC CASSLSGADYEQYF
- TRBJ2-1 TRBV5-1 TRBD2 TGCGCCAGCAGCTTGACGGGGCGGGGGGCTGTTGAGCAGTTCTTC CASSLTGRGAVEQFF
- TRBJ2-3 TRBV6-5 - TGTGCCAGCAGTCCCCAGGACAGTCTGGGGGATACGCAGTATTTT CASSPQDSLGDTQYF
- TRBJ1-4 TRBV7-9 - TGTGCCAGCAGATTAGGGGGAGATGAAAAACTGTTTTTT CASRLGGDEKLFF
- TRBJ2-1 TRBV11-1 - TGTGCCAGCAGCTTAGAACCAGTCCGCTCCTACAATGAGCAGTTCTTC CASSLEPVRSYNEQFF
- TRBJ1-2 TRBV2 - TGTGCCAGCAGCCCCAGGGCGCGTGGCTACACCTTC CASSPRARGYTF
- TRBJ1-1 TRBV4-3 - TGCGCCAGCAGCCAAGATAGCACTGAAGCTTTCTTT CASSQDSTEAFF
- TRBJ1-2 TRBV28 TRBD1 TGTGCCAGCAGGGGACAGGGGCGGGGGACCTTC CASRGQGRGTF
- TRBJ1-4 TRBV15 - TGTGCCACCAGCAGAGATCAACAGCCTTTCGGCCGGCTTAATGAAAAACTGTTTTTT CATSRDQQPFGRLNEKLFF
- TRBJ2-7 TRBV4-1 - TGCGCCAGCAGCCAAGAAGGGGCGGCCGCCCCCTACGAGCAGTACTTC CASSQEGAAAPYEQYF
- TRBJ2-7 TRBV2 TRBD1 TGTGCCAGCAGTGAAGCGCCAGGGGGATACGAGCAGTACTTC CASSEAPGGYEQYF
- TRBJ2-3 TRBV11-2 - TGTGCCAGCAGCTTAGACAGCGGTACGCAGTATTTT CASSLDSGTQYF
- TRBJ1-2 TRBV19 TRBD1 TGTGCCAGTAGCGACAGGGGGCGCGATGGCTACACCTTC CASSDRGRDGYTF
- TRBJ2-2 TRBV25-1 TRBD2 TGTGCCAGCAGTCCAGCGGGAGGAGGAACCGGGGAGCTGTTTTTT CASSPAGGGTGELFF
- TRBJ2-3 TRBV30 TRBD1 TGTGCCTGGAGGCTTGGGAGTTACCGGGACAGGGTTCTGAATACGCAGTATTTT CAWRLGSYRDRVLNTQYF
- TRBJ1-5 TRBV6-1 - TGTGCCAGCAGGGGTCCCGGGATCAATCAGCCCCAGCATTTT CASRGPGINQPQHF
- TRBJ2-1 TRBV7-9 - TGTGCCAGCAGCTTAGAGCGGCCCTACAATGAGCAGTTCTTC CASSLERPYNEQFF
once TRBJ2-1 TRBV27 - TGTGCCAGCAGTCTTCCCCGGGGGGCGTCCTACAATGAGCAGTTCTTC CASSLPRGASYNEQFF
- TRBJ2-7 TRBV6-5 TRBD1 TGTGCCAGCAGTTACTCGGGACAGCACCCTTACGAGCAGTACTTC CASSYSGQHPYEQYF
once TRBJ2-5 TRBV5-6 TRBD1 TGTGCCAGCAGCAAGGGACAGGGGGTCCTCGAGACCCAGTACTTC CASSKGQGVLETQYF
- TRBJ2-5 TRBV5-1 TRBD2 TGCGCCAGCAGCTTGGTGGGAGGGAGTCACCAAGAGACCCAGTACTTC CASSLVGGSHQETQYF
- TRBJ2-1 TRBV9 - TGTGCCAGCAGCGTAGTTAGCGGATCCTACAATGAGCAGTTCTTC CASSVVSGSYNEQFF
- TRBJ2-7 TRBV5-1 - TGCGCCAGCAGCTTGTCATCCAATAGTCCCTACGAGCAGTACTTC CASSLSSNSPYEQYF
- TRBJ2-7 TRBV6-6 - TGTGCCAGCAGCCCCATGGGGGGAGGCTCCTACGAGCAGTACTTC CASSPMGGGSYEQYF
few TRBJ1-1 TRBV4-3 TRBD1 TGCGCCAGCAGCCAACTGACAGGGGGCGAGACTGAAGCTTTCTTT CASSQLTGGETEAFF
- TRBJ2-1 TRBV25-1 - TGTGCCAGCGGTATGGGGCACCCTTACAATGAGCAGTTCTTC CASGMGHPYNEQFF
- TRBJ1-2 TRBV29-1 - TGCAGCGTTGAAGATAGAACGGAGCTACACTATGGCTACACCTTC CSVEDRTELHYGYTF
- TRBJ2-7 TRBV27 TRBD1 TGTGCCAGCAGTTTAGACAGGGGGAACGAGCAGTACTTC CASSLDRGNEQYF
- TRBJ2-7 TRBV7-8 - TGTGCTGTACGCTCCTTGGGCGACGAGCAGTACTTC CAVRSLGDEQYF
- TRBJ1-5 TRBV5-6 TRBD1 TGTGCCAGCAGCTTGGAGGGGGCGCCGGGTCAGCCCCAGCATTTT CASSLEGAPGQPQHF
- TRBJ2-1 TRBV9 - TGTGCCAGCAGCGTAGGGAGGGTATACAATGAGCAGTTCTTC CASSVGRVYNEQFF
- TRBJ1-1 TRBV25-1 TRBD1 TGTGCCAGCAGTGAGGGGACAGGGGCTTATGAAGCTTTCTTT CASSEGTGAYEAFF
- TRBJ2-7 TRBV7-2 TRBD2 TGTGCCAGCAGCTTAGGGTCTAGCGGGAGAGGGGGCGAGCAGTACTTC CASSLGSSGRGGEQYF
- TRBJ2-7 TRBV4-1 TRBD1 TGCGCCAGCAGCCTACAGGGGGACGAGCAGTACTTC CASSLQGDEQYF
- TRBJ2-3 TRBV29-1 - TGCAGCGTTGAGACAGGCACAGATACGCAGTATTTT CSVETGTDTQYF
- TRBJ2-7 TRBV2 TRBD2 TGTGCCAGCAGTCACCCGGGGGACTACGAGCAGCACTTC CASSHPGDYEQHF
- TRBJ1-1 TRBV5-4 - TGTGCCAGCAGCTTTGCAGGCTTGAACACTGAAGCTTTCTTT CASSFAGLNTEAFF
- TRBJ2-7 TRBV19 - TGTGCCAGTAGTATTTCCGCTAGCTCCTACGAGCAGTACTTC CASSISASSYEQYF
- TRBJ2-6 TRBV9 - TGTGCCAGCAGCCTTGGAGGATCTGGGGCCAACGTCCTGACTTTC CASSLGGSGANVLTF
- TRBJ1-1 TRBV18 - TGTGCCAGCTCACCCATGACAGATGGGGCTGAAGCTTTCTTT CASSPMTDGAEAFF
- TRBJ2-7 TRBV19 - TGTGCCAGTAGCCCGGACAGCCGTGGCTACGAGCAGTACTTC CASSPDSRGYEQYF
- TRBJ1-4 TRBV28 TRBD1 TGTGCCAGCAGTTCGCAGACAGGGGGGGAAAAACTGTTTTTT CASSSQTGGEKLFF
- TRBJ2-7 TRBV7-6 TRBD1 TGTGCCAGCAGCCCAGGGTACAGGGGGCCCTCCTACGAGCAGTACTTC CASSPGYRGPSYEQYF
- TRBJ2-7 TRBV19 - TGTGCCAGTAGTCAACGGGGACTCCTCTACGAGCAGTACTTC CASSQRGLLYEQYF